This is a list of T cell receptor beta chains from one sample in a study of control samples from healthy donors and cancer patients. TCRdb's table, derived via immunoSEQ multiplex PCR, lists solely in-frame clones and lacks some. The sample contains roughly 170,000 clones, 94% of which appear only once. The material sequenced was blood. Receptors originate from a woman between 18 and 29 years old in good health. Each CDR3 is given with its conserved first and last residue. The D gene is left open where the match is weak. Size tells how often a clone was seen (once, few, many) or the class of an expanded clone, and some rows leave it out.

d_call	j_call	clone_size	v_call	cdr3_aa	cdr3_nt
-	TRBJ2-7	-	TRBV4-3	CASSQELSEGSVDEQYF	TGCGCCAGCAGCCAAGAATTGAGTGAGGGGTCGGTCGACGAGCAGTACTTC
TRBD1	TRBJ2-7	-	TRBV28	CASSLWAGGRDEQYF	TGTGCCAGCAGTTTGTGGGCAGGGGGTAGGGACGAGCAGTACTTC
-	TRBJ2-2	-	TRBV3-1/TRBV3-2	CASSQAWRGTGELFF	TGTGCCAGCAGCCAAGCATGGAGGGGGACCGGGGAGCTGTTTTTT
TRBD2	TRBJ2-1	-	TRBV2	CASKERLAANNEQFF	TGTGCCAGCAAAGAGCGGCTAGCGGCCAACAATGAGCAGTTCTTC
TRBD1	TRBJ1-1	-	TRBV5-1	CASSQQGAGTEAFF	TGCGCCAGCAGTCAACAGGGGGCTGGCACTGAAGCTTTCTTT
-	TRBJ1-3	-	TRBV28	CASSLQGFGNTIYF	TGTGCCAGCAGTTTACAGGGTTTCGGAAACACCATATATTTT
TRBD2	TRBJ2-1	-	TRBV11-1	CASSDYRGGYGNEQFF	TGTGCCAGCAGCGATTATCGGGGGGGATATGGAAATGAGCAGTTCTTC
-	TRBJ2-1	-	TRBV10-3	CAISEPSRSAYNEQFF	TGTGCCATCAGTGAGCCATCCCGTTCAGCCTACAATGAGCAGTTCTTC
-	TRBJ1-5	-	TRBV2	CASSEARWGADQPQHF	TGTGCCAGCAGTGAAGCGCGATGGGGGGCAGACCAGCCCCAGCATTTT
-	TRBJ1-3	-	TRBV18	CASSPTLTEFSGNTIYF	TGTGCCAGCTCACCTACTCTAACCGAGTTCTCTGGAAACACCATATATTTT
TRBD1	TRBJ1-3	-	TRBV10-1	CARTDRESSGNTIYF	TGCGCCAGGACCGACAGGGAGAGCTCTGGAAACACCATATATTTT
TRBD2	TRBJ2-3	-	TRBV7-9	CASKGSGRGSTDTQYF	TGTGCCAGCAAGGGGAGCGGGAGGGGCAGCACAGATACGCAGTATTTT
TRBD2	TRBJ2-3	-	TRBV24-1	CATSDSTSGGTTDTQYF	TGTGCCACCAGTGATTCCACTAGCGGGGGAACCACAGATACGCAGTATTTT
-	TRBJ2-5	-	TRBV6-6	CASSYSPGQETQYF	TGTGCCAGCAGTTACTCGCCAGGGCAAGAGACCCAGTACTTC
-	TRBJ1-1	-	TRBV28	CASSLYFQGRREGEAFF	TGTGCCAGCAGTTTATACTTCCAGGGGAGGAGGGAGGGGGAAGCTTTCTTT
-	TRBJ2-7	-	TRBV10-3	CAISESGEGQEQYF	TGTGCCATCAGTGAGTCGGGGGAGGGACAGGAGCAGTACTTC
TRBD2	TRBJ2-3	-	TRBV28	CASSLAGGRSDTQYF	TGTGCCAGCAGTTTAGCGGGAGGACGGTCAGATACGCAGTATTTT
TRBD1	TRBJ2-3	few	TRBV7-9	CASSTDRVGTDTQYF	TGTGCCAGCAGCACCGACAGGGTCGGGACAGATACGCAGTATTTT
TRBD2	TRBJ2-3	-	TRBV5-1	CASSLDGGGPSDTQYF	TGCGCCAGCAGCTTGGATGGGGGAGGGCCATCCGATACGCAGTATTTT
-	TRBJ1-4	-	TRBV19	CASSMWGAANEKLFF	TGTGCCAGTAGTATGTGGGGGGCCGCTAATGAAAAACTGTTTTTT
-	TRBJ1-1	-	TRBV7-2	CASSSYIAERLREAFF	TGTGCCAGCAGCTCCTATATAGCGGAACGCCTCCGTGAAGCTTTCTTT
-	TRBJ1-5	-	TRBV28	CASSLYGISNQPQHF	TGTGCCAGCAGTTTGTACGGGATTAGCAATCAGCCCCAGCATTTT
TRBD1	TRBJ2-1	-	TRBV29-1	CSSRQGAFSPNEQFF	TGCAGCTCCCGACAGGGGGCTTTTTCCCCCAATGAGCAGTTCTTC
-	TRBJ1-2	-	TRBV3-1/TRBV3-2	CASSLGTTGYTF	TGTGCCAGCAGCCTGGGGACGACGGGCTACACCTTC
-	TRBJ2-3	-	TRBV6-5	CASSYDLWGSTDTQYF	TGTGCCAGCAGTTACGACCTATGGGGTAGCACAGATACGCAGTATTTT
-	TRBJ1-2	-	TRBV12-5	CASGRTVWDGYTF	TGTGCTAGTGGGCGCACAGTATGGGATGGCTACACCTTC
TRBD1	TRBJ1-2	-	TRBV7-9	CASSRDRSLNNYGYTF	TGTGCCAGCAGCCGGGACAGGTCGCTTAATAACTATGGCTACACCTTC
-	TRBJ1-2	once	TRBV19	CASTFWGGAGTHGYTF	TGTGCCAGTACGTTTTGGGGGGGCGCAGGTACCCATGGCTACACCTTC
TRBD2	TRBJ2-5	-	TRBV7-2	CASSPRPRGGETQYF	TGTGCCAGCAGTCCACGCCCGCGGGGGGGAGAGACCCAGTACTTC
-	TRBJ1-2	-	TRBV29-1	CSVEPSQGSYTF	TGCAGCGTTGAACCCTCACAGGGTAGCTACACCTTC
-	TRBJ1-2	-	TRBV2	CASTGTTNYGYTF	TGTGCCAGCACCGGGACAACTAACTATGGCTACACCTTC
TRBD1	TRBJ1-2	-	TRBV5-5	CASSRADRAGGYTF	TGTGCCAGCAGCCGCGCCGACAGGGCGGGGGGCTACACCTTC
-	TRBJ1-4	-	TRBV7-9	CASSLDWSGLNEKLFF	TGTGCCAGCAGCTTAGATTGGTCAGGGCTTAATGAAAAACTGTTTTTT
-	TRBJ1-2	few	TRBV6-6	CASRRGRGGYGYTF	TGTGCCAGCAGGCGTGGCCGCGGAGGGTATGGCTACACCTTC
-	TRBJ1-2	-	TRBV6-4	CASSDSNANGYTF	TGTGCCAGCAGTGACTCTAATGCCAATGGCTACACCTTC
-	TRBJ2-7	-	TRBV7-8	CASSPPDIYEQYF	TGTGCCAGCAGCCCACCGGACATCTACGAGCAGTACTTC